This TCR beta chain originates from a study of cytomegalovirus exposure and HLA in healthy donors. Study-wide findings and caveats: Productive rates of about 87% or about 30% were seen for most TCR beta V segments in an earlier analysis.

This clone was detected once. Its antigen is undetermined. The CDR3 is 16 amino acids. CDR1 is MGHRA and CDR2 is YSYEKL in the germline V gene. With V trimmed by 2 bases and J by 5 bases, 12 bases remained unmatched. Use of 60 Vbeta and 13 Jbeta primers characterized the PCR. Only in-frame clones appear in the TCRdb table, and some are missing; sequencing was by immunoSEQ multiplex PCR. The table records around 250,000 clones, approximately 82% of them present only once. Sequenced: PBMCs. This sequence was found in a woman aged 55-70 years in good health and CMV-seropositive. The rearrangement uses TRBV4-1 and TRBJ2-7, with TRBD2 matching over 7 bases. This CDR3 reads CASSQLGEIAGNEQYF. DNA for the CDR3: TGCGCCAGCAGCCAACTTGGGGAAATAGCGGGCAACGAGCAGTACTTC.